This TCR beta chain was recovered during a study of graft-versus-host responses after intestinal transplantation. Study at large: Each recipient received a multivisceral, liver-intestinal, or isolated intestinal graft. Following induction with anti-thymocyte globulin, all recipients were given tacrolimus and steroids for three to four years.

Sequencing used immunoSEQ multiplex PCR; TCRdb keeps in-frame clones, though not all of them. The data contain around 120,000 clones, around 93% of them singletons. Of note for this clone: Its antigen is unknown.

Findings and caveats of the study: GvH clones surfaced in recipient marrow, some emerging earlier in ileum or blood.

The specimen was unstimulated CD4+ T cells sorted from spleen or lymph node cells, collected before intestinal transplant. The clonotype was recovered from a human donor who received an intestinal transplant.

The CDR3 nucleotides read TGTGCCAGCAGCCGACAACAGGGGGCAGGGGAGCAGTACTTC. Its protein is CASSRQQGAGEQYF. The rearrangement joins TRBV11-2 to TRBJ2-7, with 9 bases matching TRBD1. The CDR3 is 14 amino acids. Trimming at V came to 5 bases and at J to 7 bases, leaving 9 bases not matched to a gene. Germline V gene data show CDR1 as SGHAT and CDR2 as FQNNGV.